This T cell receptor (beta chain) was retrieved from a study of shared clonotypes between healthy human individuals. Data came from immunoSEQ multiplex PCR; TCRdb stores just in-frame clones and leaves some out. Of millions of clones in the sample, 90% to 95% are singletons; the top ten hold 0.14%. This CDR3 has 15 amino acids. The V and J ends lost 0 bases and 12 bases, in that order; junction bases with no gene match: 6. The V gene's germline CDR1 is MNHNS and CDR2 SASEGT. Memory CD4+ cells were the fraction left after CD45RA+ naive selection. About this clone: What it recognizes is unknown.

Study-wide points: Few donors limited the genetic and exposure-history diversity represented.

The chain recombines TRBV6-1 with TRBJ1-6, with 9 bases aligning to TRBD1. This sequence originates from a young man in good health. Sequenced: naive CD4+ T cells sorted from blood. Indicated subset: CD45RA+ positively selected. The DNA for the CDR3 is TGTGCCAGCAGTGAAGCTTCGGGACAGGGACGACCCCTCCACTTT. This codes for CASSEASGQGRPLHF.